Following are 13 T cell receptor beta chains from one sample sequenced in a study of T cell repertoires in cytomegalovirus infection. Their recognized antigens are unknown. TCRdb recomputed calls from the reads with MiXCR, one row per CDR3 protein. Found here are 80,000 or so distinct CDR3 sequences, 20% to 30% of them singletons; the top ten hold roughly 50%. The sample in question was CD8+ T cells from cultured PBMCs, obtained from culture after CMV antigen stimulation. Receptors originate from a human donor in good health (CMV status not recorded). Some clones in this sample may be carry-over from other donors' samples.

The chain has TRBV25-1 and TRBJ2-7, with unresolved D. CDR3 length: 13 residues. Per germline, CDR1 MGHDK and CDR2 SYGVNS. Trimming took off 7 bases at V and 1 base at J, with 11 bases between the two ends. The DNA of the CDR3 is TGTGCCAGCACGAGAACCGAGTCCTACGAGCAGTACTTC. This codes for CASTRTESYEQYF.

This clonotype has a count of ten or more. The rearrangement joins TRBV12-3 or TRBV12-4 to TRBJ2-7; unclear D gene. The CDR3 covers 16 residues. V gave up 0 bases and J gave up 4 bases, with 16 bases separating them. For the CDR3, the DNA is TGTGCCAGCAGTTTAGCGGGCGGCGACGCGAAATACGAGCAGTACTTC. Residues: CASSLAGGDAKYEQYF.

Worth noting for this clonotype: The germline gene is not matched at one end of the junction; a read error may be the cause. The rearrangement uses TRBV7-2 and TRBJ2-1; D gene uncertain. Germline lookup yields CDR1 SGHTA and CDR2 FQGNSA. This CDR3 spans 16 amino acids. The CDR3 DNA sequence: TGTGCCAACAGCCCCGGCGGAGTTCCCGGCTACAATGAGCAGTTCTTC. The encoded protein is CANSPGGVPGYNEQFF.

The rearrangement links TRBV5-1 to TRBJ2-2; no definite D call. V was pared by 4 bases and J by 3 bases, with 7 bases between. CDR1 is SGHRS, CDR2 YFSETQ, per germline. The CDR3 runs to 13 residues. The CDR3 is CASSPIDTGELFF. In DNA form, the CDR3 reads TGCGCCAGCAGCCCAATAGACACCGGGGAGCTGTTTTTT.

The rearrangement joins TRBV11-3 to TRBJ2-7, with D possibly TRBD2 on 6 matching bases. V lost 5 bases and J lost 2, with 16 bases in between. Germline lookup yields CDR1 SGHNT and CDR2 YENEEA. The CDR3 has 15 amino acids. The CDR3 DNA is TGTGCCAGCAGCAGAGCGGGTTCGGGTCCCTACGAGCAGTACTTC. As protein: CASSRAGSGPYEQYF.

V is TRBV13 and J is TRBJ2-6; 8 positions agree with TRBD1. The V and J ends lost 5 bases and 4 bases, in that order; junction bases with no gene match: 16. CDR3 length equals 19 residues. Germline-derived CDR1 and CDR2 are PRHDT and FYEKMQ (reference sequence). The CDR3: CASSRRQGRLSPGANVLTF. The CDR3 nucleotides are TGTGCCAGCAGCAGGAGACAGGGGCGCTTAAGTCCCGGGGCCAACGTCCTGACTTTC.

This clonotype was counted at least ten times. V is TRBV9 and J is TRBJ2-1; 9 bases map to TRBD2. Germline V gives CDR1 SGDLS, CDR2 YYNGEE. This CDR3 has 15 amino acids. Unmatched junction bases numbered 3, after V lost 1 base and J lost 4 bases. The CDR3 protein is CASSVKREAYNEQFF. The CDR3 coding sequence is TGTGCCAGCAGCGTAAAGCGGGAGGCGTACAATGAGCAGTTCTTC. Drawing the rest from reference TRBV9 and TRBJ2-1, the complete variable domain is DSGVTQTPKHLITATGQRVTLRCSPRSGDLSVYWYQQSLDQGLQFLIQYYNGEERAKGNILERFSAQQFPDLHSELNLSSLELGDSALYFCASSVKREAYNEQFFGPGTRLTVL.

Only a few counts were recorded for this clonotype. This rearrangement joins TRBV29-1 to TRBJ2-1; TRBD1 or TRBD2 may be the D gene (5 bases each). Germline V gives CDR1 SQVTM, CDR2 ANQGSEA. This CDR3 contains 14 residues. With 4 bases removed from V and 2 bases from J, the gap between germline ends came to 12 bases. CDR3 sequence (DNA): TGCAGCGTTGGTAGGGACGGACCCTACAATGAGCAGTTCTTC. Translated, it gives CSVGRDGPYNEQFF.

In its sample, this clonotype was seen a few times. CDR3 nucleotides: TGTGCTAGTGGTTTGGTATCCTGGTCAGCGGGGGGATACTACGAGCAGTACTTC. Protein sequence: CASGLVSWSAGGYYEQYF. The chain employs TRBV12-5 and TRBJ2-7; 9 bases fit TRBD2. CDR3 size: 18 residues. The junction had 12 bases not matched to a gene; V was cut back by 0 bases and J by 3 bases. Germline assignment: CDR1 LGHNT and CDR2 FRNRAP.

The CDR3: CASRRGAGELFF. CDR3 nucleotide sequence: TGTGCCAGCAGAAGGGGCGCCGGGGAGCTGTTTTTT. This chain uses TRBV27 with TRBJ2-2; D possibly corresponds to TRBD1 (5 bases). The CDR3 runs 12 residues. The germline V and J ends were trimmed by 6 bases and 6 bases, with 8 bases remaining between them. Germline assignment: CDR1 MNHEY and CDR2 SMNVEV (reference sequence).

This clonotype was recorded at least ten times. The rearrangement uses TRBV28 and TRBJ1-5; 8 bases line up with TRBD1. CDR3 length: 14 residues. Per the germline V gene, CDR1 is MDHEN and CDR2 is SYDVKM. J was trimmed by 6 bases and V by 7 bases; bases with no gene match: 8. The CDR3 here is CASTPGQVFQPQHF. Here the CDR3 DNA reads TGTGCCAGCACTCCGGGACAGGTGTTTCAGCCCCAGCATTTT.

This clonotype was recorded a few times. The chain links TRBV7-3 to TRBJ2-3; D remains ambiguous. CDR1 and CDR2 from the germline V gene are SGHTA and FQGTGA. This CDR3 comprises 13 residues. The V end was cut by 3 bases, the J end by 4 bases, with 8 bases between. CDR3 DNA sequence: TGTGCCAGCAGCTTGTCGCGTGCAGATACGCAGTATTTT. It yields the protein CASSLSRADTQYF.

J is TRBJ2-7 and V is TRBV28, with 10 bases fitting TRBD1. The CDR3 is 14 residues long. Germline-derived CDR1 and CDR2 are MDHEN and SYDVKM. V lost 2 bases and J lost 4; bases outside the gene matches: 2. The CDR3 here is CASSLPGQGYEQYF. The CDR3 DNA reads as TGTGCCAGCAGTTTACCGGGACAGGGGTACGAGCAGTACTTC.